This T cell receptor beta chain was recovered during a study of blood T cells in healthy people across ages (dated by TCRdb to between 2014 and 2017). About the full investigation: In model experiments, template switching captured roughly one uniquely barcoded TCR beta cDNA molecule for every two T cells. For two donors (one aged 18 to 30 and one aged 80 or older), the study analyzed two additional independent replicas of 1 million unique cDNA reads from the same blood draw. The donors were split into four age groups: young (average 16 years), middle-aged (about 40), aged (about 62) and long-lived (under 85). To track age-related changes in TCR beta repertoire diversity, the study relied on deep sequencing normalized with unique cDNA molecular identifiers. To avoid experimental bias, donors of different ages were randomly spread across the sequencing lanes.

From cysteine to phenylalanine, the CDR3 is 12 amino acids long. Only the CDR3 DNA is retained, 36 bases long and in frame from the first base. The library came from 5' RACE. The run used an Illumina HiSeq 2500. A second 7 to 11 cycle PCR used a sample-barcoded 5' primer and a J-beta primer mix. A template-switch 5' adaptor carrying 12 random nucleotides introduced a unique molecular identifier onto each TCR beta cDNA molecule. Each sample yielded at least 2.5 million CDR3-containing paired-end reads. First-strand cDNA was synthesized from all RNA with the Mint cDNA synthesis kit, primed by a TRBC-specific oligonucleotide. After uracil-DNA glycosylase treatment, a first 18-cycle PCR used universal primers M1SS and BC2_uni_R on all cDNA. As for how the authors treated the data: Each sample was normalized by randomly selecting 1 million high-quality reads, each carrying a distinct molecular identifier. Instead of being binned into consensus sequences, reads with shared molecular identifiers were discarded. MiTCR, run with a Q25 quality threshold and the strictest error-elimination algorithm, handled CDR3 identification, clonotype clustering and error correction. A nonparametric unseen species model using Euler transformation provided a lower-bound estimate of total TCR beta diversity. TCRdb applied fastp at Q25 and MiXCR to the public reads, then kept only in-frame beta chains. Here each entry gathers all rows of one CDR3 protein and keeps the most common genes and DNA. The V and J calls and clone size are TCRdb's, not the authors'. Within this sample are approximately 900,000 distinct CDR3 sequences, with around 46% of them counted one time only. Of the sample, around 15% falls within the top ten clones.

Remarks on this clonotype: Its antigen has not been determined. The input lacks base qualities; no much larger clone sits a single base away.

The 35 to 40 donors, aged 6 to 90 years, were systemically healthy Caucasian individuals from Russia. Roughly 10 milliliters of peripheral blood were drawn from each donor into EDTA-treated Vacutainer tubes. Ficoll-Paque density-gradient centrifugation was used to isolate PBMCs, with at least 6.5 million per sample. Total RNA, at least 6 micrograms per sample, was extracted from PBMCs with Trizol reagent. For every donor, flow cytometry on a PBMC aliquot measured the percentage of naive CD45RAhigh/CD27high T cells. The paper's findings and limits, for the study overall: Observed TCR beta diversity correlated strongly with the percentage of naive T cells measured by flow cytometry. The long-lived group showed more naive CD4+ T cells, fewer expanded clones and increased TCR diversity than the aged group, suggesting age selection. The CMV infection status of donors was not known, potentially confounding age-related changes in expanded clonotypes. Since profiling was done on bulk unsorted PBMCs, naive and antigen-experienced compartments could not be conclusively compared. Total diversity estimates from one million sequenced T cells were considered lower bounds and underestimates. As age increased, observed TCR beta diversity per million T cells dropped in a roughly linear way, and a significant reduction was already evident by age roughly 40.

The TCR sequence derives from a man aged 30 to 39 in good health. The rearrangement joined TRBV21-1 to TRBJ1-5. TRBV21-1 represents a pseudogene. Sequencing was performed on blood. The CDR3 protein: CASRQGPQPQHF. The nucleotides read TGTGCCAGCAGACAGGGCCCACAGCCCCAGCATTTT.